This entry describes one TCR beta chain. Original data processing: It was from reference gene primer amplification that nucleated cell counts were estimated. The protocol was immunoSEQ multiplex PCR, while the TCRdb copy is restricted to in-frame clones and leaves out a portion. V and J calls and clone size are copied from that table; D and trimming were computed from the DNA. The table records 200,000 to 250,000 clones, nearly 90% of them present only once. This entry is derived from a study of blood T cell repertoires in COVID-19. Whole-study context: COVID-19 samples collected from the United States, Italy and Spain covered acute and convalescent phases.

Trimming pared 5 bases from V and 0 bases from J, leaving 11 bases between. Germline-derived CDR1 and CDR2 are KGHSH and LQKENI. This CDR3 comprises 14 residues. Specimen: PBMCs or T cells enriched from blood (not recorded which). This TCR derives from a man younger than 40 who had recovered from COVID-19. The chain employs TRBV18 and TRBJ2-7, with D perhaps matching TRBD1 (6 bases). CDR3 coding DNA: TGTGCCAGCTCAGCCACACAGGGCTCCTACGAGCAGTACTTC. Protein: CASSATQGSYEQYF.